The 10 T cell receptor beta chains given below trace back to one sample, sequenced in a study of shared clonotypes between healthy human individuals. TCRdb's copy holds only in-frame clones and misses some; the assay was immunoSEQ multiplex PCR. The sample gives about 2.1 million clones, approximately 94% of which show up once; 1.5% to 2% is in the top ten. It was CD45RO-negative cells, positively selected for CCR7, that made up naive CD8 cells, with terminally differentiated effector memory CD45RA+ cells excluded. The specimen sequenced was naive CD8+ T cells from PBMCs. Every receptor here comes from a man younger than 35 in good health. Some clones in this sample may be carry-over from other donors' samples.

The CDR3 here is CASSLQLEPYEQYF. The CDR3 nucleotides read TGTGCCAGCAGCCTTCAGCTAGAACCCTACGAGCAGTACTTC. The chain has TRBV5-5 and TRBJ2-7; D unclear. Per the germline V gene, CDR1 is SGHKS and CDR2 is YYEKEE (reference sequence). CDR3 size: 14 residues. The ends were cut back, 4 bases at V and 2 bases at J, with 13 bases in the middle.

The CDR3: CASSLGTASYNEQFF. The CDR3, as DNA: TGTGCCAGCAGCTTAGGTACCGCTTCCTACAATGAGCAGTTCTTC. The V gene is TRBV7-6, the J gene TRBJ2-1; D remains unclear. Germline V lookup: CDR1 SGHVS, CDR2 FNYEAQ. The length of the CDR3 is 15 residues. V lost 1 base and J lost 1, with 8 bases in between.

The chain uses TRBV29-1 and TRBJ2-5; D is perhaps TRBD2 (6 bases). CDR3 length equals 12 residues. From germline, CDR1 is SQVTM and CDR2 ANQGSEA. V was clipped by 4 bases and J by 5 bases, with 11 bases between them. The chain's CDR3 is CSVAGTRETQYF. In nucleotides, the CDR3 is TGCAGCGTTGCCGGGACTCGGGAGACCCAGTACTTC. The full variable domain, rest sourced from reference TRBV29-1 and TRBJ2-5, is SAVISQKPSRDICQRGTSLTIQCQVDSQVTMMFWYRQQPGQSLTLIATANQGSEATYESGFVIDKFPISRPNLTFSTLTVSNMSPEDSSIYLCSVAGTRETQYFGPGTRLLVL.

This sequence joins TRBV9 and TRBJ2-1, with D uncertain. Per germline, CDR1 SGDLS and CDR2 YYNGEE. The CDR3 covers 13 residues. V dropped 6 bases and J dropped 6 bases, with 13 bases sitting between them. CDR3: CASNPLSVNEQFF. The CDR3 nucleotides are TGTGCCAGCAACCCTTTGTCTGTCAATGAGCAGTTCTTC.

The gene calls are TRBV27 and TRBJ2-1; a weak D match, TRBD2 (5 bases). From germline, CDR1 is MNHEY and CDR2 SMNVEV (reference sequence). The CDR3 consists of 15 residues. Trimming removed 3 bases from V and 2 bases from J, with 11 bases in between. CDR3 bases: TGTGCCAGCAGTTTCGCCCAGACTACCTACAATGAGCAGTTCTTC. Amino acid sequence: CASSFAQTTYNEQFF.

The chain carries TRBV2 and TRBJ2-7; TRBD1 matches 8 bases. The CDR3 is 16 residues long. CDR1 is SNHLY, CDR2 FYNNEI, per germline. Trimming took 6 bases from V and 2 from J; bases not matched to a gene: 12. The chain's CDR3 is CASSSPWTGPTYEQYF. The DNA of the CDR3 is TGTGCCAGCAGCTCCCCCTGGACAGGGCCGACCTACGAGCAGTACTTC.

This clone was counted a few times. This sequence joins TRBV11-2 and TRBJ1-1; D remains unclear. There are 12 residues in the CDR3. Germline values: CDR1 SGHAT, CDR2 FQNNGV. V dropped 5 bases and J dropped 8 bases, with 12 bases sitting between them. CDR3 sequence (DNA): TGTGCCAGCAGCACCCTCGGCGGAGAAGCTTTCTTT. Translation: CASSTLGGEAFF.

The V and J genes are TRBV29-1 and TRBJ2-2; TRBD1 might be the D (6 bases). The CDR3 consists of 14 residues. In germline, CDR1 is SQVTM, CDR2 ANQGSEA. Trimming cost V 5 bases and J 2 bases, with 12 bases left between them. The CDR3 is CSVSDRSNTGELFF. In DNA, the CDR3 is TGCAGCGTTTCCGACAGGAGTAACACCGGGGAGCTGTTTTTT.

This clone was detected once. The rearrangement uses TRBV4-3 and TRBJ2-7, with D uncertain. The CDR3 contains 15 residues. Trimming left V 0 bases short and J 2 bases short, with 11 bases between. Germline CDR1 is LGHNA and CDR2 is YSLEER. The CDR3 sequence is CASSQDWVPTYEQYF. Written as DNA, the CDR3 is TGCGCCAGCAGCCAAGATTGGGTGCCTACCTACGAGCAGTACTTC.

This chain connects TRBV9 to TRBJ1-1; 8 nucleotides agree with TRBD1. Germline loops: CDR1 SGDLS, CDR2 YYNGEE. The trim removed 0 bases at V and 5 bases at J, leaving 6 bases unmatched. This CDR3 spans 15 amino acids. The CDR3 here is CASSVAGDRGTEAFF. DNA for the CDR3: TGTGCCAGCAGCGTAGCGGGAGACAGGGGTACTGAAGCTTTCTTT. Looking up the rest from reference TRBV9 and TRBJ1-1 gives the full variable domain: DSGVTQTPKHLITATGQRVTLRCSPRSGDLSVYWYQQSLDQGLQFLIQYYNGEERAKGNILERFSAQQFPDLHSELNLSSLELGDSALYFCASSVAGDRGTEAFFGQGTRLTVV.